One and the same sample provided the 6 T cell receptor beta chains below, sequenced in a study of T-cell reconstitution after alpha-beta-depleted transplantation in children. Researchers prepared the TCRbeta library using unique molecular identifiers, the study reports. TCRdb reprocessed the PCR reads via MiXCR and lists one record per CDR3 protein. The repertoire includes over 550,000 distinct CDR3 sequences, approximately 10% of them detected once, and 3.5% to 5% sits in the top ten. Sequencing used PBMCs from the stem cell graft donor, obtained from the stem cell graft. These receptors were collected from a human donor who donated a stem cell graft to a child with acute myeloid leukemia.

This clonotype was observed many times. V usage is TRBV20-1 and J usage is TRBJ2-3, with a tentative D call TRBD2 (5 bases). The V gene's germline CDR1 is DFQATT and CDR2 SNEGSKA (reference sequence). Trimming stripped 5 bases from V and 6 bases from J, with 15 bases between. This CDR3 has 13 amino acids. The CDR3 DNA reads as TGCAGTGCTGAACCGGACTTAGGCGATACGCAGTATTTT. This encodes CSAEPDLGDTQYF.

CDR3: CASSLQRGSYEQYF. CDR3 DNA: TGTGCCAGCAGCTTACAGCGGGGCTCCTACGAGCAGTACTTC. The chain recombines TRBV7-2 with TRBJ2-7; TRBD2 agrees at 7 bases. Germline V gene data show CDR1 as SGHTA and CDR2 as FQGNSA. Germline trimming cut 2 bases from V and 0 bases from J; bases unmatched to any gene: 1. CDR3 length: 14 residues. The full variable domain, with the rest looked up from reference TRBV7-2 and TRBJ2-7, is GAGVSQSPSNKVTEKGKDVELRCDPISGHTALYWYRQSLGQGLEFLIYFQGNSAPDKSGLPSDRFSAERTGGSVSTLTIQRTQQEDSAVYLCASSLQRGSYEQYFGPGTRLTVT.

The chain joins TRBV3-1 to TRBJ2-1, with TRBD1 as a possible D gene (5 bases). Germline V CDR1 and CDR2: LGHDT, YNNKEL (reference sequence). V was shortened by 6 bases and J by 8 bases, with 14 bases between the two germline ends. CDR3 length: 13 amino acids. CDR3 region: CASRGLGTDEQFF. In nucleotides, the CDR3 is TGTGCCAGCAGGGGGCTCGGTACGGATGAGCAGTTCTTC.

This clonotype was counted only a few times. The chain couples TRBV5-1 to TRBJ2-1, with D possibly TRBD2 on 5 matching bases. There are 16 residues in the CDR3. Trimming cost V 0 bases and J 6 bases, with 16 bases left between them. Germline lookup yields CDR1 SGHRS and CDR2 YFSETQ. CDR3 DNA: TGCGCCAGCAGCTTGGGTGCTAGCCGATCTAGCAATGAGCAGTTCTTC. Protein product: CASSLGASRSSNEQFF.

This clonotype occurred a few times. The chain links TRBV12-3 or TRBV12-4 to TRBJ2-3, with D maybe TRBD1 (5 bases). Trimming pared 11 bases from V and 2 bases from J, leaving 14 bases between. The CDR3 runs 13 residues. The chain's CDR3 is CAARKGSTDTQYF. DNA of the CDR3: TGTGCCGCCAGAAAGGGGTCCACAGATACGCAGTATTTT.

In its sample, this clonotype was seen a few times. V is TRBV27 and J is TRBJ1-2, with D unclear. Germline CDR1 MNHEY, CDR2 SMNVEV (reference sequence). The ends were cut back, 5 bases at V and 0 bases at J, with 13 bases in the middle. The length of the CDR3 is 15 residues. The CDR3 DNA is TGTGCCAGCAGTGACCACTCCGGTGCTAACTATGGCTACACCTTC. This translates into CASSDHSGANYGYTF.